This T cell receptor (beta chain) is from a study of blood T cell repertoires in COVID-19. Overall study: Sample material is recorded as cDNA or gDNA derived from T cells, B-cell-depleted T cells, or PBMCs.

Source study methods: Researchers report that nucleated cell counts were estimated from reference gene primer amplification. Measured with immunoSEQ multiplex PCR; TCRdb has only the in-frame clones, and not every one. V, J and clone size were drawn from that table, and D and trimming were deduced from the DNA. Of approximately 450,000 clones in the sample, around nine tenths were seen once. The CDR3 runs to 15 residues. J was trimmed by 2 bases and V by 6 bases; bases with no gene match: 4. The V gene's germline CDR1 is LNHDA and CDR2 SQIVND (reference sequence). The sample taken for sequencing was peripheral blood. The source of this sequence is a woman aged 25 to 39 with acute or convalescent COVID-19. This chain joins TRBV19 and TRBJ2-5, with 12 bases that match TRBD2. CDR3 amino acids: CASSRLAGDQETQYF. CDR3 bases: TGTGCCAGTAGCCGACTAGCGGGGGATCAAGAGACCCAGTACTTC.